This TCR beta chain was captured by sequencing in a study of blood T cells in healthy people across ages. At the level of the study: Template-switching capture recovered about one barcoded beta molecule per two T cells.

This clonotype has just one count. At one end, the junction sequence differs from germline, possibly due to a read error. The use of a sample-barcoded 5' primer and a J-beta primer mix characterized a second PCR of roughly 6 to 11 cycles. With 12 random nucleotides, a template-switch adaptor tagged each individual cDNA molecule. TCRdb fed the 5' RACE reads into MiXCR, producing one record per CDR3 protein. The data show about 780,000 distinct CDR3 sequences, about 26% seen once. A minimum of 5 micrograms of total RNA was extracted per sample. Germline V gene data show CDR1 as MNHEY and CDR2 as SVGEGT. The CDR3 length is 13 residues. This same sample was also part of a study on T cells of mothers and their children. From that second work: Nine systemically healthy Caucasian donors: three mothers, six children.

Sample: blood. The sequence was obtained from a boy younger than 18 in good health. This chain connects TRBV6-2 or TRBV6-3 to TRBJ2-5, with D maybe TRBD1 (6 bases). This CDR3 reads CASSYTGKDTQYF. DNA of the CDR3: TGTGCCAGCAGTTATACAGGGAAAGACACCCAGTACTTC.